Given below is one T cell receptor beta chain in context. The source of the sample is a study of cytomegalovirus exposure and HLA in healthy donors. Across the whole study: HLA-typed donors were the source of some 85 million unique TCRs, which an early data release held.

The germline V gene encodes CDR1 MNHEY and CDR2 SVGAGI. The CDR3 sequence is 16 residues long. Trimming removed 2 bases from V and 6 bases from J; junction bases left unmatched: 10. A multiplex PCR was run with 60 Vbeta primers and 13 Jbeta primers. Assay: immunoSEQ multiplex PCR; the TCRdb copy retains only in-frame clones and omits some. The sample gives around 150,000 clones, 70% to 90% of which show up once; about 2% is in the top ten. The chain recombines TRBV6-5 with TRBJ2-7; TRBD1 matches 10 bases. Sequenced sample: PBMCs. The receptor's source is a man aged 18-30 years in good health and CMV-seropositive. Here the CDR3 DNA reads TGTGCCAGCAGTTACGGCTGGGGGACAGGGGTTTCCGAGCAGTACTTC. Translated: CASSYGWGTGVSEQYF.